This TCR beta chain came from a study of T cell responses to AZD1222 COVID-19 vaccine. There are a few counts of this clone. The V and J ends lost 3 bases and 1 base respectively, with 23 bases between them. The CDR3 covers 19 residues. Germline CDR1 and CDR2: SEHNR and FQNEAQ (reference sequence). Only in-frame clones appear in the TCRdb table, and some are missing; sequencing was by immunoSEQ multiplex PCR. This sample has fewer than 110,000 clones, with around 89% found just once. The material sequenced was peripheral blood, taken on day 0 of AZD1222 vaccination. V usage is TRBV7-9 and J usage is TRBJ2-3, with a possible D match to TRBD1 (7 bases). This sequence was found in an adult in good health. The CDR3 DNA is TGTGCCAGCAGCTTTAGGCCCGTCTCAGGGGGGACGGGCACAGATACGCAGTATTTT. Its protein is CASSFRPVSGGTGTDTQYF.